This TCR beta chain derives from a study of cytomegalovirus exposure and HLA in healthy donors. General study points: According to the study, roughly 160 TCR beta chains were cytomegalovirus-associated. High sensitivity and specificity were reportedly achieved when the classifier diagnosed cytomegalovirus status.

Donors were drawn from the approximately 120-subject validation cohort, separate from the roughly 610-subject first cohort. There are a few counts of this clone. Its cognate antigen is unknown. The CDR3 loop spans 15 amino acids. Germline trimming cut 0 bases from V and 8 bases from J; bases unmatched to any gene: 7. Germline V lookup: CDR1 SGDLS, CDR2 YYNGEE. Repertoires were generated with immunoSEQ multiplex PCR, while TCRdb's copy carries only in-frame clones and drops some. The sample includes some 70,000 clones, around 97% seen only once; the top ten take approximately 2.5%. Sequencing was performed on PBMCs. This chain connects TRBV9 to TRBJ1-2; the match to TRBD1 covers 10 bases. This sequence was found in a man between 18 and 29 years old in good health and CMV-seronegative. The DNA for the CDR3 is TGTGCCAGCAGCGTAGATCCGGGACAGGGGTTGGGCTACACCTTC. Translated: CASSVDPGQGLGYTF. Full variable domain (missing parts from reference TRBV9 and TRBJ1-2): DSGVTQTPKHLITATGQRVTLRCSPRSGDLSVYWYQQSLDQGLQFLIQYYNGEERAKGNILERFSAQQFPDLHSELNLSSLELGDSALYFCASSVDPGQGLGYTFGSGTRLTVV.